This entry features one TCR beta chain sequence. Its matching antigen is unknown. The protocol was immunoSEQ multiplex PCR, while the TCRdb copy is restricted to in-frame clones and leaves out a portion. The sample lists roughly 1,500,000 clones; about 98.5% were seen once. All participating donors were Caucasian adults from Nashville, Tennessee. These data belong to a study of shared clonotypes between healthy human individuals. The overall study: Serving as donors were a couple of women and three men, whose ages spanned 18 to 49.

With V trimmed by 4 bases and J by 5 bases, 4 bases remained unmatched. Per germline, CDR1 SGHTA and CDR2 FQGNSA. This CDR3 has 13 residues. Broader study findings: Rarefaction gave evidence that sorted-subset sequencing remained incomplete despite large depth.

Sample: naive CD4+ T cells sorted from blood. This sample's subset: CD45RA+ positively selected. This clonotype originated in a man between 25 and 39 years old in good health. The rearrangement links TRBV7-2 to TRBJ1-2; 7 nucleotides line up with TRBD1. The CDR3 nucleotides read TGTGCCAGCAGCTCAGGACAGGCGTATGGCTACACCTTC. Translation gives CASSSGQAYGYTF.